The rows below give T cell receptor beta chains drawn from one sample of a study of T cell responses to AZD1222 COVID-19 vaccine. Data came from immunoSEQ multiplex PCR; TCRdb stores just in-frame clones and leaves some out. The sample yields tens of thousands of clones, about 89% seen once. The material was peripheral blood, obtained on day 0 of AZD1222 vaccination. Every receptor here comes from an adult in good health. CDR3s include the opening cysteine and the closing phenylalanine or tryptophan.

>15|TRBV1|TRBJ2-3
CTSSQDSGGADTQYF
>18|TRBV4-1|TRBJ1-1
CASSKDWRVGQTNTEAFF
>11|TRBV12-3/TRBV12-4|TRBJ1-1
CASSLGPEAFF
>15|TRBV6-2/TRBV6-3|TRBJ2-7
CASSKGLAGVYAQYF
>14|TRBV2|TRBJ1-5
CASSEGHPLQPQHF
>15|TRBV6-1|TRBJ1-5
CASSELDSWGQPQHF
>15|TRBV6-5|TRBJ2-4
CASSYSQGSKNIQYF
>13|TRBV29-1|TRBJ1-1
CSVSRGGHTEAFF
>14|TRBV7-2|TRBJ2-3
CASSFPGRPDTQYF
>14|TRBV11-2|TRBJ2-7
CASSFTTSGYEQYF
>17|TRBV3-1/TRBV3-2|TRBJ1-5
CASSQGATGAGDQPQHF
>10|TRBV2|TRBJ2-7
CASTNHEQYF
>15|TRBV9|TRBJ1-4
CASSVDEGRREKLFF
>15|TRBV28|TRBJ2-7
CASSRLTGNNHEQYF
>14|TRBV5-1|TRBJ1-1
CASSKGQRNTEAFF
>17|TRBV19|TRBJ1-2
CASSIGVGFGANYGYTF
>13|TRBV3-1/TRBV3-2|TRBJ2-1
CASSQDRYNEQFF
>18|TRBV5-1|TRBJ1-3
CASSFAGTGLSSGNTIYF
>12|TRBV3-1/TRBV3-2|TRBJ1-1
CASSQANTEAFF
>13|TRBV19|TRBJ2-5
CASSIIPQETQYF
>13|TRBV6-5|TRBJ1-6
CASSGVANSPLHF
>15|TRBV10-2|TRBJ2-7
CASSAAAGGPYEQYF
>17|TRBV3-1/TRBV3-2|TRBJ2-7
CASSQGTSGDFSLEQYF
>15|TRBV6-6|TRBJ2-5
CASTSKGGGQETQYF
>16|TRBV7-9|TRBJ1-5
CASSSSRTQGYQPQHF
>15|TRBV9|TRBJ2-3
CASSPYPTGTDTQYF
>16|TRBV11-3|TRBJ2-1
CASSPMIAGGVNEQFF
>14|TRBV18|TRBJ2-3
CASSSTSGGDTQYF
>15|TRBV7-8|TRBJ1-2
CASSLVSGIFYGYTF
>14|TRBV19|TRBJ2-1
CASSTGVAYNEQFF
>15|TRBV6-1|TRBJ2-1
CASSEWTSGLGEQFF
>14|TRBV29-1|TRBJ2-1
CSGIRDTSYNEQFF
>12|TRBV27|TRBJ1-1
CARTCGNTEAFF
>13|TRBV2|TRBJ1-1
CASSSGQGAEAFF
>13|TRBV9|TRBJ1-1
CASSVQGNTEAFF
>13|TRBV12-3/TRBV12-4|TRBJ1-1
CASSLGTESEAFF
>14|TRBV9|TRBJ1-3
CASSGTGTGNTIYF
>16|TRBV3-1/TRBV3-2|TRBJ1-2
CASSQDTGAQGYGYTF
>12|TRBV6-4|TRBJ1-5
CATGTPIQPQHF
>13|TRBV6-4|TRBJ2-3
CASSALGTDTQYF
>14|TRBV4-2|TRBJ1-1
CASSQDGGHTEAFF
>14|TRBV10-3|TRBJ2-7
CAISEDRGLYEQYF
>14|TRBV13|TRBJ2-7
CASSYSDRPYEQYF
>13|TRBV5-6|TRBJ1-2
CASRTGDWWGYTF
>15|TRBV2|TRBJ1-3
CASSEIRWSGNTIYF
>12|TRBV11-2|TRBJ1-4
CASSLGSEKLFF
>13|TRBV19|TRBJ1-6
CASSVRADSPLHF
>14|TRBV19|TRBJ2-3
CASSPRDTKDTQYF
>13|TRBV6-6|TRBJ1-3
CASSGTDGNTIYF
>14|TRBV11-3|TRBJ2-5
CASSLQGARETQYF
>16|TRBV5-1|TRBJ2-5
CASSWNSGGYQETQYF
>13|TRBV11-1|TRBJ2-2
CATSGWNTGELFF
>13|TRBV7-8|TRBJ2-7
CASSLGRGGEQYF
>16|TRBV9|TRBJ2-1
CASSEYPGLVSSEQFF
>17|TRBV24-1|TRBJ2-2
CATSDSTGTGSGGELFF